The next 12 T cell receptor beta chains were all read from a single sample in a study of human T cells and chemical hapten exposure (dated by TCRdb to the early 2020s). Interpreted using the paper, the time point label stands for: patch test 2, 6 weeks after DPC sensitization. The sample's treatment or condition, from its label and the paper: therapeutic diphenylcyclopropenone sensitization with weekly scalp DPC. Libraries were constructed by RACE. The instrument was a NextSeq 500. Through fastp at Q25 and MiXCR, TCRdb rebuilt clones from the public reads, retaining in-frame beta chains. Entries that share a CDR3 protein sequence are merged under the most common genes and DNA. The sample contains 75,000 to 90,000 distinct CDR3 sequences, about 10% of them found a single time. Less than 6.5% of the sample is held by the ten biggest clonotypes. The sequencing used whole blood, collected in connection with sensitization to the hapten diphenylcyclopropenone (DPC). Receptors originate from a woman aged 50 to 65 with alopecia areata. Some clones in this sample may be carry-over from other donors' samples.

This clonotype was seen many times. This chain connects TRBV20-1 to TRBJ2-1; TRBD2 agrees at 12 bases. Losses at the gene ends were 5 bases for V and 3 bases for J; bases not matched to a gene: 8. CDR1 is DFQATT, CDR2 SNEGSKA, per germline (reference sequence). This CDR3 is built from 16 residues. The CDR3 nucleotides are TGCAGTGCTGGAACCGGACTAGCGGGGTTCTACAATGAGCAGTTCTTC. Translation: CSAGTGLAGFYNEQFF.

This clonotype was seen ten or more times. The chain couples TRBV7-2 to TRBJ1-3; maybe TRBD1 (5 bases). V was shortened by 0 bases and J by 0 bases, with 12 bases between the two germline ends. The CDR3 spans 17 residues. Germline assignment: CDR1 SGHTA and CDR2 FQGNSA. CDR3 sequence (DNA): TGTGCCAGCAGCTTAGCTGGTGGAGGGACCTCTGGAAACACCATATATTTT. Its translation is CASSLAGGGTSGNTIYF.

There are many counts of this clonotype. The J gene is TRBJ2-1, the V gene TRBV11-2; 7 bases are shared with TRBD2. CDR3 length equals 15 residues. The V and J ends lost 7 bases and 7 bases, in that order; junction bases with no gene match: 13. Germline V gene data show CDR1 as SGHAT and CDR2 as FQNNGV. The CDR3 loop is CASIGGGLLFNEQFF. Written as DNA, the CDR3 is TGTGCCAGCATTGGGGGGGGACTGCTTTTTAATGAGCAGTTCTTC. The full variable domain, in which reference TRBV11-2 and TRBJ2-1 provide the parts outside the CDR3, is EAGVAQSPRYKIIEKRQSVAFWCNPISGHATLYWYQQILGQGPKLLIQFQNNGVVDDSQLPKDRFSAERLKGVDSTLKIQPAKLEDSAVYLCASIGGGLLFNEQFFGPGTRLTVL.

This clonotype was seen a single time. V and J are TRBV3-1 and TRBJ2-7, with a possible D match to TRBD1 (5 bases). Germline-derived CDR1 and CDR2 are LGHDT and YNNKEL (reference sequence). The CDR3 covers 15 residues. Trimming took off 2 bases at V and 1 base at J, with 12 bases between the two ends. CDR3 residues: CASSQTKDTSYEQYF. In DNA, the CDR3 is TGTGCCAGCAGCCAAACAAAGGACACTTCCTACGAGCAGTACTTC.

This clonotype appeared many times. The chain recombines TRBV3-1 with TRBJ2-7; 8 bases are shared with TRBD1. This CDR3 contains 13 residues. Trimming removed 4 bases from V and 3 bases from J; junction bases left unmatched: 2. CDR1 is LGHDT and CDR2 is YNNKEL in the germline V gene (reference sequence). CDR3 amino acids: CASSRDRFYEQYF. As DNA, the CDR3 is TGTGCCAGCAGCCGGGACAGGTTCTACGAGCAGTACTTC.

This clonotype was seen at least ten times. The gene calls are TRBV28 and TRBJ2-7, with D unresolved. V shed 8 bases and J shed 3 bases, with 17 bases lying between them. Germline CDR1 is MDHEN and CDR2 is SYDVKM. The CDR3 consists of 14 residues. The CDR3 DNA follows: TGTGCCAGCCGGTATAGCCCGGTAAACTACGAGCAGTACTTC. Protein: CASRYSPVNYEQYF.

There are many counts of this clonotype. CDR3 bases: TGTGCCAGCATCCCTAATCTGGCGGGGTCAGTCGGTGAGCAGTTCTTC. Amino acid sequence: CASIPNLAGSVGEQFF. The chain employs TRBV6-2 or TRBV6-3 and TRBJ2-1; D perhaps matches TRBD2 (6 bases). Trimming stripped 7 bases from V and 9 bases from J, with 25 bases between. The CDR3 totals 16 residues. Germline V gene sequence: CDR1 MNHEY, CDR2 SVGEGT.

This clonotype was recorded at least ten times. The V and J genes are TRBV12-3 or TRBV12-4 and TRBJ1-1; the D gene is possibly TRBD1 (6 bases). Trimming stripped 7 bases from V and 6 bases from J, with 18 bases between. This CDR3 has 14 residues. For the CDR3, the DNA is TGTGCCAGCATTACGACGGGGGGCTTCCCTGAAGCTTTCTTT. It encodes CASITTGGFPEAFF.

This chain joins TRBV20-1 and TRBJ2-7, with TRBD1 as a possible D gene (6 bases). Germline V gene data show CDR1 as DFQATT and CDR2 as SNEGSKA (reference sequence). V lost 0 bases to trimming and J lost 2 bases, with 14 bases between them. The CDR3 is 15 residues long. The CDR3 DNA follows: TGCAGTGCTAGAGATACCGGGACACCTCCCTACGAGCAGTACTTC. As protein: CSARDTGTPPYEQYF.

The CDR3 is CASSPLPRSGNQPQHF. The CDR3 DNA reads as TGTGCCAGCTCACCACTCCCCAGGTCGGGCAATCAGCCCCAGCATTTT. The V call is TRBV18, the J call TRBJ1-5; no definite D call. Germline V gives CDR1 KGHSH, CDR2 LQKENI. The germline V and J ends were trimmed by 1 base and 2 bases, with 12 bases remaining between them. The CDR3 is 16 amino acids.

This clonotype was seen at least ten times. The chain carries TRBV28 and TRBJ2-1; 7 nucleotides agree with TRBD2. Unmatched junction bases numbered 7, after V lost 4 bases and J lost 1 base. Germline lookup yields CDR1 MDHEN and CDR2 SYDVKM. The CDR3 has 16 amino acids. The CDR3 sequence: CASSSIAGASYNEQFF. The CDR3 nucleotides read TGTGCCAGCAGTTCTATAGCGGGCGCATCCTACAATGAGCAGTTCTTC.

J is TRBJ2-7 and V is TRBV6-6; D unclear. V lost 6 bases and J 0 bases, leaving 6 bases between the germline ends. CDR1 MNHNY and CDR2 SVGAGI come from the germline V gene (reference sequence). The CDR3 has 12 residues. The CDR3 loop reads CASSASSYEQYF. CDR3 sequence (DNA): TGTGCCAGCAGCGCGAGCTCCTACGAGCAGTACTTC.